This T cell receptor beta chain was identified in a study of cytomegalovirus exposure and HLA in healthy donors. Study at large: The use of the same platform for the 100 to 150 validation repertoires and the approximately 730 first-cohort repertoires was reported by a later analysis.

The study, taken as a whole, reports: TCR beta chains numbering 164 were designated cytomegalovirus-associated. Confirmation in vitro established that a few CMV-associated chains were specific for CMV antigens.

Germline V gene data show CDR1 as KGHSH and CDR2 as LQKENI. The CDR3 contains 16 residues. Unmatched junction bases numbered 5, after V lost 3 bases and J lost 0 bases. With regard to this clone: The antigen is not known.

Assay: immunoSEQ multiplex PCR; the TCRdb copy retains only in-frame clones and omits some. The sample shows about 78,000 clones, 90% to 97% of them seen only once. The sample taken for sequencing was PBMCs. The receptor comes from a man younger than 30 in good health and CMV-seropositive. The chain combines TRBV18 with TRBJ1-3; TRBD1 matches 7 bases. This chain's CDR3 is CASSPSGQASGNTIYF. CDR3 nucleotides: TGTGCCAGCTCACCGTCTGGACAGGCCTCTGGAAACACCATATATTTT. Combining the CDR3 with reference TRBV18 and TRBJ1-3 gives the whole variable domain NAGVMQNPRHLVRRRGQEARLRCSPMKGHSHVYWYRQLPEEGLKFMVYLQKENIIDESGMPKERFSAEFPKEGPSILRIQQVVRGDSAAYFCASSPSGQASGNTIYFGEGSWLTVV.